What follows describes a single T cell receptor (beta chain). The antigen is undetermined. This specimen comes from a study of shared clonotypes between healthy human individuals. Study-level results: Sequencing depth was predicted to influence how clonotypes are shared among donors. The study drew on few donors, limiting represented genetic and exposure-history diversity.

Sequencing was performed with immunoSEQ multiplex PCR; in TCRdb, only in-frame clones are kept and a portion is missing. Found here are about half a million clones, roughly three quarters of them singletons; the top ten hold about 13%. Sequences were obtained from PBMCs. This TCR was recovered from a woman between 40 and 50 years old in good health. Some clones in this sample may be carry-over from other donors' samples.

CDR3 nucleotides: TGTGCCAGCAGCTTGGGGACTAGCGGAACCTACGAGCAGTACTTC. Amino acids: CASSLGTSGTYEQYF. The chain employs TRBV11-2 and TRBJ2-7; 11 positions match TRBD2. This CDR3 is built from 15 residues. Trimming cost V 3 bases and J 2 bases; bases outside gene matches: 3. Germline V gives CDR1 SGHAT, CDR2 FQNNGV.